This record looks at one T cell receptor beta chain sequence and its context. Its antigen remains unidentified. This specimen comes from a study of PD-L1 blockade in urothelial cancer. Study information: Patients went on atezolizumab at some point between 2012 and 2014, receiving 1,200 mg intravenously every 3 weeks. Once treatment had started, blood was analyzed at 3 weeks (second dose) and again at 6 weeks.

Notes on the study in general: Expansion of tumor-associated blood clones at 3 weeks was greater in durable-benefit patients.

Patients each gave 1 to 8 samples, pretreatment and on-treatment. V dropped 3 bases and J dropped 7; count of bases not matched to a gene: 10. This CDR3 spans 16 amino acids. From germline, CDR1 is SGHAT and CDR2 FQNNGV. Profiling relied on immunoSEQ multiplex PCR, and the TCRdb table lists in-frame clones only, not all of them. Altogether under 90,000 clones are present, 90% to 95% being singletons, with the ten largest covering roughly 9.4%. This receptor was identified in a man aged 55-75 years with urothelial cancer. Sequences were derived from PBMCs, sampled around atezolizumab (anti-PD-L1) treatment. J is TRBJ2-1 and V is TRBV11-2; 9 bases are a match to TRBD2. The DNA of the CDR3 is TGTGCCAGCAGCTTGGGGGCGGGAGGGCCCTCGAATGAGCAGTTCTTC. Amino acids: CASSLGAGGPSNEQFF.